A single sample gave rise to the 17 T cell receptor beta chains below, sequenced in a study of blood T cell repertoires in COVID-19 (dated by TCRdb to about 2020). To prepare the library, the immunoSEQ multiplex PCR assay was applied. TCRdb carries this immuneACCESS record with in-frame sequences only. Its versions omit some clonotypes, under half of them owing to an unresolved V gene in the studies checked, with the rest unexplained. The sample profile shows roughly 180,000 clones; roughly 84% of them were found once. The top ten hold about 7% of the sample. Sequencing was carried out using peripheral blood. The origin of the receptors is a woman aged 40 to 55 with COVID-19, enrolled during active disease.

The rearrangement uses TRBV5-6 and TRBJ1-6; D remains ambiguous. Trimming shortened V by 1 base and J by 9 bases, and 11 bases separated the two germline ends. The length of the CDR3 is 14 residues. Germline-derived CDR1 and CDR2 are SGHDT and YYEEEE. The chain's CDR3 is CASSLKGSSSPLHF. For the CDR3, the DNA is TGTGCCAGCAGCTTGAAAGGGAGTAGTTCACCCCTCCACTTT.

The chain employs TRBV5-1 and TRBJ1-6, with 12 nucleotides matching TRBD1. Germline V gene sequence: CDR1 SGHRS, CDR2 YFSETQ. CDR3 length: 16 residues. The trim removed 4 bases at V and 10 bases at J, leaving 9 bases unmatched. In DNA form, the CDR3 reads TGCGCCAGCAGCCCGGCCTCCGGGACAGGGGGCTCACCCCTCCACTTT. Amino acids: CASSPASGTGGSPLHF.

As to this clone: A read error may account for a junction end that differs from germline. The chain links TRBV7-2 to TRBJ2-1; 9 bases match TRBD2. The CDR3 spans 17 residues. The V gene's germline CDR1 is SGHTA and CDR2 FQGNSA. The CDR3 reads CASSLELAGGLGNEQFF. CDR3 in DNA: TGTGCTAGCAGCTTAGAATTGGCGGGGGGGCTAGGGAATGAGCAGTTCTTC.

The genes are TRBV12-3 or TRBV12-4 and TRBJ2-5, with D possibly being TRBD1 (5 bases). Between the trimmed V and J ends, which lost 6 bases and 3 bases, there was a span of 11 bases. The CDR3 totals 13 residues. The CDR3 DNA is TGTGCCAGCAGAGGGCAGGGTGAAGAGACCCAGTACTTC. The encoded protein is CASRGQGEETQYF.

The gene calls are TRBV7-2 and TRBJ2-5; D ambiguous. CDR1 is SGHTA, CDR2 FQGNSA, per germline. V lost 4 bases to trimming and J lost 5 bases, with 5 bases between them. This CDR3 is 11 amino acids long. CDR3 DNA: TGTGCCAGCAGCTCCCGGGAGACCCAGTACTTC. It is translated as CASSSRETQYF.

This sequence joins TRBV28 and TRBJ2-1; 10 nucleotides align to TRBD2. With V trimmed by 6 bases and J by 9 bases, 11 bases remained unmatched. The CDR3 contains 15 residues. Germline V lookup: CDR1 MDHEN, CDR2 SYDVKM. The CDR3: CASRRLAGGGGEQFF. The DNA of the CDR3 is TGTGCCAGCAGACGATTAGCGGGAGGTGGAGGTGAGCAGTTCTTC.

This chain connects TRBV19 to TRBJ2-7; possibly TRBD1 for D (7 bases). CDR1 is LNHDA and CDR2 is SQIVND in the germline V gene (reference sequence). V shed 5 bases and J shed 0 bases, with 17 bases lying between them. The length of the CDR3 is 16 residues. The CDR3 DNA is TGTGCCAGTAGTCTGGAGGGACAGCCGTTCTCCTACGAGCAGTACTTC. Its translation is CASSLEGQPFSYEQYF.

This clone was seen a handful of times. In nucleotides, the CDR3 is TGTGCCAGCAGCCCCACGGGGGTCGGCTACACCTTC. It specifies CASSPTGVGYTF. The J gene is TRBJ1-2, the V gene TRBV28, with a weak D call TRBD1 (5 bases). Germline V lookup: CDR1 MDHEN, CDR2 SYDVKM. The CDR3 totals 12 residues. V gave up 6 bases and J gave up 8 bases, with 13 bases separating them.

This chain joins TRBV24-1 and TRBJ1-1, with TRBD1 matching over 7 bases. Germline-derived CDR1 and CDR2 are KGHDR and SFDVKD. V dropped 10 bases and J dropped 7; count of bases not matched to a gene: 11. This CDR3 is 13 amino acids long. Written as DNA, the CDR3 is TGTGCCACACAGGGACAGCGCCCGATTGAAGCTTTCTTT. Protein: CATQGQRPIEAFF.

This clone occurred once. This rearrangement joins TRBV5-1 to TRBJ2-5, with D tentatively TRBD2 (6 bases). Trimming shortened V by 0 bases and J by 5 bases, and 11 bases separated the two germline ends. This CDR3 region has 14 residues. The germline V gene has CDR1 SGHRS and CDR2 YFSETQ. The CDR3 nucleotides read TGCGCCAGCAGCTTGGCCTCAGGAGGGGAGACCCAGTACTTC. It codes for CASSLASGGETQYF.

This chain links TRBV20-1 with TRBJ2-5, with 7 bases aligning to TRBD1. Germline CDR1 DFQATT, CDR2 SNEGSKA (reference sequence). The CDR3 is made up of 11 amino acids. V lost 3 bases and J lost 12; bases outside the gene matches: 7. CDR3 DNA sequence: TGCAGTGCTAGTGCCCACGGGACAGAGTACTTC. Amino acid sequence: CSASAHGTEYF.

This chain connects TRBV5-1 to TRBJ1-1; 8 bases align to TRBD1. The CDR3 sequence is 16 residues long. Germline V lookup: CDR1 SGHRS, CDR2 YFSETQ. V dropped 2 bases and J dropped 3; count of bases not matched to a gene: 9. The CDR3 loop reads CASSLNGQGGYTEAFF. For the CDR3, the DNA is TGCGCCAGCAGCTTAAATGGACAGGGAGGGTACACTGAAGCTTTCTTT.

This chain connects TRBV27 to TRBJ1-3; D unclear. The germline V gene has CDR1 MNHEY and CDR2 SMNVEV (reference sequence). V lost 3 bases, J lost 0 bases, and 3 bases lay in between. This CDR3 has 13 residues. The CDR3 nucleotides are TGTGCCAGCAGTTTTCACTCTGGAAACACCATATATTTT. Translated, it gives CASSFHSGNTIYF.

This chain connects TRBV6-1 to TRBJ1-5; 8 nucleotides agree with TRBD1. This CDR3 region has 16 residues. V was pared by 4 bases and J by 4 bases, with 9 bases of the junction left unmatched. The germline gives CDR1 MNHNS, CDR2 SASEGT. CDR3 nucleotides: TGTGCCAGCAGTGGTATGACAGGGGCAGGAAATCAGCCCCAGCATTTT. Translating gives CASSGMTGAGNQPQHF.

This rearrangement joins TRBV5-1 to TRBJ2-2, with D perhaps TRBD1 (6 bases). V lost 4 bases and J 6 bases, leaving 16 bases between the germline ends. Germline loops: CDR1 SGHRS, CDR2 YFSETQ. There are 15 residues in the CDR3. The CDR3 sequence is CASSREGVGAGELFF. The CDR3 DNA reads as TGCGCCAGCAGCCGTGAGGGGGTTGGGGCCGGGGAGCTGTTTTTT.

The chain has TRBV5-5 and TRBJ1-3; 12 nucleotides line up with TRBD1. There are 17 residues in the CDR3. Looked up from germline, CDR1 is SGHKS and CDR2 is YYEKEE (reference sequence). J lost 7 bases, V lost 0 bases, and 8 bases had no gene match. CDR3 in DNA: TGTGCCAGCAGCTTGGCTGCGGGACAGGGGGCAAGGAACACCATATATTTT. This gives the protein CASSLAAGQGARNTIYF. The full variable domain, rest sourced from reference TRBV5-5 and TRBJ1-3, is DAGVTQSPTHLIKTRGQQVTLRCSPISGHKSVSWYQQVLGQGPQFIFQYYEKEERGRGNFPDRFSARQFPNYSSELNVNALLLGDSALYLCASSLAAGQGARNTIYFGEGSWLTVV.

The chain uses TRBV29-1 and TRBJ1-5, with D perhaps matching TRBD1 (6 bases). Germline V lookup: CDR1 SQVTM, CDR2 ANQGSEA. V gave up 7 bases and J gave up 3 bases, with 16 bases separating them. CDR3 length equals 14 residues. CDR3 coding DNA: TGCAGCGCCTCAGAGGGACAAAACAATCAGCCCCAGCATTTT. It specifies CSASEGQNNQPQHF. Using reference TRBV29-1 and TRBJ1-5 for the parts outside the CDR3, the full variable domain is SAVISQKPSRDICQRGTSLTIQCQVDSQVTMMFWYRQQPGQSLTLIATANQGSEATYESGFVIDKFPISRPNLTFSTLTVSNMSPEDSSIYLCSASEGQNNQPQHFGDGTRLSIL.